At least ten counts were recorded for the clone carrying this T cell receptor beta chain. Its antigen is currently unknown. CDR3 length: 14 residues. The germline V gene has CDR1 DFQATT and CDR2 SNEGSKA (reference sequence). Unmatched junction bases numbered 4, after V lost 4 bases and J lost 2 bases. The sample belongs to a study of T cells after yellow fever vaccination. Whole-study findings and limits: It was a weaker secondary response, yet one that peaked faster, at day 5 versus 15. Researchers noted that a small share of clonotypes showed up in both CD4 and CD8 compartments. Booster sampling recovered most clones from primary vaccination (approximately 97% CD4, around 90% CD8).

For TCR, cDNA came from 5'RACE template switching, which added a universal primer site and UMIs. TCRdb independently ran MiXCR on the 5' RACE reads; one entry per CDR3 protein. Of 120,000 or so distinct CDR3 sequences in the sample, about 7% are singletons; the top ten hold over 2.5%. The specimen comprised CD4+ T cells sorted from PBMCs, sampled more than 35 days after the first yellow fever vaccination. V gene TRBV20-1 combines with J gene TRBJ2-7; 11 bases are shared with TRBD2. The source is a man aged 18 to 35 who received the YFV17D yellow fever vaccine. CDR3 sequence reads: CSAKTSGVTYEQYF. CDR3 coding DNA: TGCAGTGCTAAGACTAGCGGGGTTACCTACGAGCAGTACTTC.